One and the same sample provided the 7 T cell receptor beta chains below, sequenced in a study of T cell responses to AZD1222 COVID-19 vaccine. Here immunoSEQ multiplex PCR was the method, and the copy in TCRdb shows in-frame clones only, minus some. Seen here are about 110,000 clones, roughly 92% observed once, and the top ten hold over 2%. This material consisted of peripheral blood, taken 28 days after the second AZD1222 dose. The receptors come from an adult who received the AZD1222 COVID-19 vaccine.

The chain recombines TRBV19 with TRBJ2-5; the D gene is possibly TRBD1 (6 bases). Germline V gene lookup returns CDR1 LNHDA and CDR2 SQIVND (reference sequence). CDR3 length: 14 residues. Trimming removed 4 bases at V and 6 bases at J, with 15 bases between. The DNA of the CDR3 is TGTGCCAGTAGTACGTCGGGACACTCAAAGACCCAGTACTTC. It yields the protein CASSTSGHSKTQYF.

CDR3 sequence reads: CASSQEWSTEAFF. DNA for the CDR3: TGCGCCAGCAGCCAAGAGTGGAGTACTGAAGCTTTCTTT. The chain employs TRBV4-3 and TRBJ1-1; D not resolved. The ends were cut back, 0 bases at V and 5 bases at J, with 7 bases in the middle. The CDR3 has 13 amino acids. Per the germline V gene, CDR1 is LGHNA and CDR2 is YSLEER.

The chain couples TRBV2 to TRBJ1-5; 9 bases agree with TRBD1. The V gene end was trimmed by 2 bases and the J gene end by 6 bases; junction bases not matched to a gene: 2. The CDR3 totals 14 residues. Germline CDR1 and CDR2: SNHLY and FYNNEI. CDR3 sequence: CASSEYRGPQPQHF. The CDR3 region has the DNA TGTGCCAGCAGTGAATACAGGGGGCCTCAGCCCCAGCATTTT.

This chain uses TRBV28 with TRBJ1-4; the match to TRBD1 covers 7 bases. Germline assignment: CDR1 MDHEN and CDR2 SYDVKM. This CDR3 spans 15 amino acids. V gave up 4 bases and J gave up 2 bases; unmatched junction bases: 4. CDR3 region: CASSYNRGTNEKLFF. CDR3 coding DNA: TGTGCCAGCAGTTACAACAGGGGCACTAATGAAAAACTGTTTTTT.

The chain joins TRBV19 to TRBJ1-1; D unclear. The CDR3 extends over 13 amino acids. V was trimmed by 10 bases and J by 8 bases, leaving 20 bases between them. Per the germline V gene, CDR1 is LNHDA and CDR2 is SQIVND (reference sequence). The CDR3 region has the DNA TGTGCCACCGTTGATGCATTATCGCGAGAAGCTTTCTTT. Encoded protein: CATVDALSREAFF.

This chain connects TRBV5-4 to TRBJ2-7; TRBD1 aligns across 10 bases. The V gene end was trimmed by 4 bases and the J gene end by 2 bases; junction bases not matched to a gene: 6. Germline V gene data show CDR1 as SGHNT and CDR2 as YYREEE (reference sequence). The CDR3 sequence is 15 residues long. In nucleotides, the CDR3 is TGTGCCAGCAGCCCGAGACAGGGGGCACCCTACGAGCAGTACTTC. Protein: CASSPRQGAPYEQYF. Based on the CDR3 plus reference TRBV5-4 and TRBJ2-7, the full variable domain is ETGVTQSPTHLIKTRGQQVTLRCSSQSGHNTVSWYQQALGQGPQFIFQYYREEENGRGNFPPRFSGLQFPNYSSELNVNALELDDSALYLCASSPRQGAPYEQYFGPGTRLTVT.

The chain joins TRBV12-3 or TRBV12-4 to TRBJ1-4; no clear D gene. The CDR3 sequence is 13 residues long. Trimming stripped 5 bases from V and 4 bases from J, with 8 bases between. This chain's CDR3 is CASSKQFNEKLFF. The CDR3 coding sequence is TGTGCCAGCAGTAAACAGTTTAATGAAAAACTGTTTTTT.